These 8 T cell receptor beta chains share one sample of origin, sequenced in a study of blood T cell repertoires in COVID-19. Using immunoSEQ multiplex PCR, the repertoire was profiled, and TCRdb retains in-frame clones only, with some absent. Of around 120,000 clones listed, 80% to 90% were seen once; the top ten hold 0.88%. The sequencing input was peripheral blood. The receptors originated from a woman aged 45-65 years with active or convalescent COVID-19.

The rearrangement uses TRBV6-6 and TRBJ1-5; maybe TRBD1 (5 bases). From germline, CDR1 is MNHNY and CDR2 SVGAGI (reference sequence). The CDR3 extends over 19 amino acids. Trimming cost V 6 bases and J 0 bases, with 24 bases left between them. CDR3 nucleotide sequence: TGTGCCAGCAGCTCAGCTGACAGAACCCCCTATTCTAGCAATCAGCCCCAGCATTTT. This gives the protein CASSSADRTPYSSNQPQHF.

This clone was detected a few times. The chain links TRBV24-1 to TRBJ2-5; 7 nucleotides line up with TRBD1. The V segment lost 5 bases and the J segment 2 bases; nucleotides outside the gene matches: 4. The germline V gene encodes CDR1 KGHDR and CDR2 SFDVKD. The CDR3 runs to 14 residues. The CDR3 sequence: CATSVGQEQETQYF. CDR3 sequence (DNA): TGTGCCACCAGTGTAGGACAGGAACAAGAGACCCAGTACTTC.

The chain combines TRBV7-2 with TRBJ2-1; 7 bases agree with TRBD2. Germline V gene data show CDR1 as SGHTA and CDR2 as FQGNSA. The CDR3 is 16 amino acids. The trim removed 1 base at V and 4 bases at J, leaving 7 bases unmatched. The CDR3 region has the DNA TGTGCCAGCAGCTTAGTCTCTAGCGGTATTTACAATGAGCAGTTCTTC. As protein: CASSLVSSGIYNEQFF.

The genes are TRBV19 and TRBJ2-3, with TRBD2 identical over 8 bases. Germline values: CDR1 LNHDA, CDR2 SQIVND (reference sequence). The CDR3 has 14 residues. With V trimmed by 6 bases and J by 4 bases, 6 bases remained unmatched. CDR3: CASRAGLAADTQYF. The DNA of the CDR3 is TGTGCCAGTAGGGCCGGACTAGCTGCAGATACGCAGTATTTT.

V and J are TRBV24-1 and TRBJ2-3; the match to TRBD2 covers 9 bases. The CDR3 has 16 residues. From germline, CDR1 is KGHDR and CDR2 SFDVKD. Trimming took 4 bases from V and 3 from J; bases not matched to a gene: 7. CDR3 nucleotides: TGTGCCACCAGTGACCTCAGGCGGGAGGGAACAGATACGCAGTATTTT. Amino acid sequence: CATSDLRREGTDTQYF.

The V and J genes are TRBV28 and TRBJ2-1; 12 nucleotides line up with TRBD2. V lost 7 bases, J lost 9 bases, and 10 bases stayed unmatched. The germline V gene encodes CDR1 MDHEN and CDR2 SYDVKM. The CDR3 is made up of 15 amino acids. The CDR3 region is CASKKGLAGSGEQFF. The CDR3 coding sequence is TGTGCCAGCAAAAAAGGACTAGCGGGATCTGGTGAGCAGTTCTTC.

The rearrangement joins TRBV28 to TRBJ2-1, with D possibly matching TRBD1 (5 bases). CDR1 is MDHEN and CDR2 is SYDVKM in the germline V gene. V lost 1 base and J 10 bases, leaving 14 bases between the germline ends. The CDR3 runs 14 residues. CDR3 coding DNA: TGTGCCAGCAGTTTATTATTTGGGGCACGCGAGCAGTTCTTC. This gives the protein CASSLLFGAREQFF.

This clone has only one observation. In DNA, the CDR3 is TGTGCCAGCAGTGAGGGATCCCGGGGACAGCCCCAGCATTTT. It specifies CASSEGSRGQPQHF. V usage is TRBV2 and J usage is TRBJ1-5; D is uncertain. Germline V CDR1 and CDR2: SNHLY, FYNNEI. This CDR3 has 14 residues. V was shortened by 3 bases and J by 7 bases, with 13 bases between the two germline ends.